What follows are 31 T cell receptor beta chains derived from one specimen sequenced in a study of blood T cells in healthy people across ages. Next came a second PCR, run for about 7 to 11 cycles, which used a sample-barcoded 5' primer along with a J-beta primer mix. TCRdb re-called the 5' RACE reads with MiXCR, one entry per CDR3 protein. Of about 670,000 distinct CDR3 sequences listed, over 40% are singletons. The sequenced material came from blood. Source of these receptors: a man older than 75 in good health.

This rearrangement joins TRBV12-3 or TRBV12-4 to TRBJ1-1, with TRBD1 matching 8 bases. This CDR3 has 13 residues. The trim removed 6 bases at V and 5 bases at J, leaving 5 bases unmatched. The CDR3 spells CASSQGAGTEAFF. The CDR3 DNA sequence: TGTGCCAGCAGCCAGGGGGCGGGGACTGAAGCTTTCTTT.

V gene TRBV3-1 combines with J gene TRBJ1-4, with 9 bases lining up with TRBD1. Germline V gene data show CDR1 as LGHDT and CDR2 as YNNKEL (reference sequence). CDR3 length equals 16 residues. V gave up 4 bases and J gave up 10 bases; unmatched junction bases: 13. The CDR3 sequence: CASSLPSGTGSAKLFF. CDR3 bases: TGTGCCAGCAGCCTACCATCCGGGACAGGGAGCGCAAAACTGTTTTTT.

Points on this clonotype: Its ends do not fully match the called genes, so a read error is possible. V is TRBV7-9 and J is TRBJ2-1; 7 bases fit TRBD2. The germline CDR1 and CDR2 sequences are SEHNR and FQNEAQ (reference sequence). The CDR3 covers 16 residues. In nucleotides, the CDR3 is TGTGCCAGCAGCTTAATTGCGGGGGTTACGTCCAATGGGCAGTTCTTC. This codes for CASSLIAGVTSNGQFF. Full variable domain (rest looked up from reference TRBV7-9 and TRBJ2-1): DTGVSQNPRHKITKRGQNVTFRCDPISEHNRLYWYRQTLGQGPEFLTYFQNEAQLEKSRLLSDRFSAERPKGSFSTLEIQRTEQGDSAMYLCASSLIAGVTSNGQFFGPGTRLTVL.

V usage is TRBV6-5 and J usage is TRBJ2-7, with D perhaps matching TRBD1 or TRBD2 (5 bases each). The germline gives CDR1 MNHEY, CDR2 SVGAGI. This CDR3 comprises 16 residues. V dropped 6 bases and J dropped 0 bases, with 18 bases sitting between them. As DNA, the CDR3 is TGTGCCAGCAGCCCAAACCTTGGGGGACCCTCCTACGAGCAGTACTTC. Translated: CASSPNLGGPSYEQYF.

The chain combines TRBV28 with TRBJ2-2; unclear D gene. CDR1 and CDR2 (germline): MDHEN, SYDVKM. The CDR3 sequence is 15 residues long. The germline V and J ends were trimmed by 2 bases and 6 bases, with 13 bases remaining between them. The chain's CDR3 is CASSLGGSSAGELFF. The CDR3 coding sequence is TGTGCCAGCAGTTTAGGTGGTAGCTCGGCCGGGGAGCTGTTTTTT.

V is TRBV20-1 and J is TRBJ2-7, with TRBD1 matching over 7 bases. The assigned J gene may be wrong: the sequence end matches TRBJ2-5 better. There are 12 residues in the CDR3. Germline V CDR1 and CDR2: DFQATT, SNEGSKA (reference sequence). The CDR3 reads CSVGGQRETQYF. DNA of the CDR3: TGCAGTGTTGGGGGACAGAGAGAGACCCAGTACTTC.

The count of this clonotype is one. This chain uses TRBV21-1 with TRBJ2-5; the table gives TRBD1 as D, unverified against the DNA. TRBV21-1 is classified as a pseudogene. This CDR3 spans 13 amino acids. The CDR3 region has the DNA TGTGCCAGCAACCCAACAGGGCTAGGGGCCCAGTACTTC. This translates into CASNPTGLGAQYF.

This clonotype has just a few counts. The gene calls are TRBV11-3 and TRBJ2-1; TRBD2 matches at 9 bases. The CDR3 sequence is 16 residues long. Germline CDR1 is SGHNT and CDR2 is YENEEA. J lost 3 bases, V lost 5 bases, and 8 bases had no gene match. CDR3 region: CASSPRGAGGYNEQFF. The CDR3 DNA follows: TGTGCCAGCAGCCCCCGAGGAGCGGGGGGCTACAATGAGCAGTTCTTC.

The chain uses TRBV20-1 and TRBJ2-7; the match to TRBD1 covers 10 bases. The CDR3 totals 13 residues. Germline lookup yields CDR1 DFQATT and CDR2 SNEGSKA (reference sequence). Trimming at V came to 5 bases and at J to 4 bases, leaving 5 bases not matched to a gene. The chain's CDR3 is CSAGGDRGYEQYF. In nucleotides, the CDR3 is TGCAGTGCTGGAGGGGACAGGGGATACGAGCAGTACTTC.

This clonotype has a count of ten or more. V gene TRBV7-2 combines with J gene TRBJ2-7; 9 bases map to TRBD1. Losses at the gene ends were 5 bases for V and 1 base for J; bases not matched to a gene: 6. Germline loops: CDR1 SGHTA, CDR2 FQGNSA. CDR3 length: 15 amino acids. The CDR3 is CASSETGTGSYEQYF. The CDR3 DNA reads TGTGCCAGCAGCGAAACCGGGACAGGGTCCTACGAGCAGTACTTC.

The V call is TRBV9, the J call TRBJ2-7; a weak D match, TRBD2 (5 bases). Germline CDR1 and CDR2: SGDLS and YYNGEE. Deletions cut 1 base from V and 6 bases from J, with 14 bases between. CDR3 length equals 14 residues. The CDR3 region is CASSVSGGPLEQYF. The DNA for the CDR3 is TGTGCCAGCAGCGTAAGTGGAGGACCCCTCGAGCAGTACTTC.

To note about this clonotype: A much larger clone is a single base away; this may be a read error. V is TRBV4-1 and J is TRBJ2-7; tentative D call: TRBD1 (5 bases). CDR1 MGHRA and CDR2 YSYEKL come from the germline V gene. The CDR3 extends over 17 amino acids. The V end was cut by 0 bases, the J end by 5 bases, with 20 bases between. This CDR3 is CASSQDLGPVDDHEQYF. CDR3 DNA: TGCGCCAGCAGCCAAGATTTGGGGCCAGTCGATGACCACGAGCAGTACTTC.

The J gene is TRBJ1-5, the V gene TRBV11-2; the match to TRBD1 covers 9 bases. The V segment lost 5 bases and the J segment 6 bases; nucleotides outside the gene matches: 5. The CDR3 consists of 14 residues. Per germline, CDR1 SGHAT and CDR2 FQNNGV. In DNA, the CDR3 is TGTGCCAGCAGCCGGGACAGGGCGGGTCAGCCCCAGCATTTT. It codes for CASSRDRAGQPQHF.

This clonotype came up a few times. The chain employs TRBV20-1 and TRBJ2-1; 14 nucleotides match TRBD2. CDR3 size: 21 residues. Trimming at V came to 1 base and at J to 0 bases, leaving 14 bases not matched to a gene. Germline V gives CDR1 DFQATT, CDR2 SNEGSKA (reference sequence). The CDR3, as DNA: TGCAGTGCTAGAGTCCCCCCCGCGACTAGCGGGAGGGTGAGCTCCTACAATGAGCAGTTCTTC. It is translated as CSARVPPATSGRVSSYNEQFF.

This clonotype is a singleton in its sample. The chain combines TRBV9 with TRBJ2-7, with D possibly being TRBD1 or TRBD2 (5 bases each). The ends were cut back, 1 base at V and 4 bases at J, with 12 bases in the middle. Germline-derived CDR1 and CDR2 are SGDLS and YYNGEE. The CDR3 is 14 amino acids. Written as DNA, the CDR3 is TGTGCCAGCAGCGTATATCAGGGAGTATACGAGCAGTACTTC. Amino acid sequence: CASSVYQGVYEQYF.

The V and J genes are TRBV5-1 and TRBJ2-1; the D gene could be TRBD1 or TRBD2 (5 bases each). Germline values: CDR1 SGHRS, CDR2 YFSETQ. The CDR3 is 15 residues long. V was clipped by 2 bases and J by 8 bases, with 17 bases between them. Here the CDR3 reads CASSFLGDPGDEQFF. In nucleotides, the CDR3 is TGCGCCAGCAGCTTTCTAGGGGACCCGGGTGATGAGCAGTTCTTC.

The rearrangement links TRBV4-2 to TRBJ1-4, with a weak D call TRBD1 (5 bases). There are 13 residues in the CDR3. In germline, CDR1 is LGHNA, CDR2 YNFKEQ. With 4 bases removed from V and 10 bases from J, the gap between germline ends came to 13 bases. CDR3 loop: CASSPGGSVKLFF. CDR3 DNA: TGTGCCAGCAGCCCGGGGGGGAGCGTAAAACTGTTTTTT.

The J gene is TRBJ2-5, the V gene TRBV4-1; TRBD2 agrees at 12 bases. V lost 2 bases, J lost 2 bases, and 12 bases stayed unmatched. Germline V gene data show CDR1 as MGHRA and CDR2 as YSYEKL. The CDR3 has 19 amino acids. CDR3 amino acids: CASSQFMTSGGLEQETQYF. The CDR3 region has the DNA TGCGCCAGCAGCCAATTCATGACTAGCGGGGGACTAGAGCAAGAGACCCAGTACTTC.

The V call is TRBV6-1, the J call TRBJ2-1; possibly TRBD1 or TRBD2 for D (5 bases each). Trimming took off 5 bases at V and 8 bases at J, with 10 bases between the two ends. The CDR3 contains 12 residues. Germline V CDR1 and CDR2: MNHNS, SASEGT. This chain's CDR3 is CASSQGEDEQFF. In DNA, the CDR3 is TGTGCCAGCAGTCAGGGAGAGGATGAGCAGTTCTTC.

This sequence joins TRBV20-1 and TRBJ2-1; no reliable D call. V lost 0 bases, J lost 5 bases, and 14 bases lay in between. Germline V gene data show CDR1 as DFQATT and CDR2 as SNEGSKA (reference sequence). This CDR3 spans 15 amino acids. The CDR3 sequence: CSARDLSPRNNEQFF. The CDR3 coding sequence is TGCAGTGCTAGAGATCTCTCCCCTAGAAACAATGAGCAGTTCTTC.

The chain has TRBV7-2 and TRBJ1-4; weak D call: TRBD1 (5 bases). Per the germline V gene, CDR1 is SGHTA and CDR2 is FQGNSA. Deletions cut 3 bases from V and 0 bases from J, with 8 bases between. This CDR3 is built from 15 residues. In DNA, the CDR3 is TGTGCCAGCAGCTTCGACAGTGCAACTAATGAAAAACTGTTTTTT. Protein: CASSFDSATNEKLFF.

The V call is TRBV20-1, the J call TRBJ2-3, with D possibly being TRBD1 or TRBD2 (7 bases each). V was pared by 0 bases and J by 2 bases, with 15 bases between. Germline loops: CDR1 DFQATT, CDR2 SNEGSKA (reference sequence). This CDR3 comprises 16 residues. The CDR3 reads CSARDRSGGVTDTQYF. CDR3 sequence (DNA): TGCAGTGCTAGAGATCGGTCAGGGGGGGTCACAGATACGCAGTATTTT.

V and J are TRBV14 and TRBJ2-6; D possibly matches TRBD1 or TRBD2 (5 bases each). V was shortened by 8 bases and J by 2 bases, with 16 bases between the two germline ends. Germline V gene data show CDR1 as SGHDN and CDR2 as FVKESK. The CDR3 has 16 residues. CDR3 sequence (DNA): TGTGCCAGCCAACGTCGGTCGGGGCCTGGGGCCAACGTCCTGACTTTC. Protein product: CASQRRSGPGANVLTF.

The chain uses TRBV28 and TRBJ1-1; perhaps TRBD1 as D (5 bases). CDR1 is MDHEN and CDR2 is SYDVKM in the germline V gene. Trimming took off 10 bases at V and 4 bases at J, with 7 bases between the two ends. CDR3 length equals 10 residues. CDR3 sequence: CATGGTEAFF. CDR3 bases: TGTGCCACTGGGGGCACTGAAGCTTTCTTT.

A few counts support this clonotype. The gene calls are TRBV9 and TRBJ2-5, with a weak D call TRBD2 (5 bases). Per the germline V gene, CDR1 is SGDLS and CDR2 is YYNGEE. The CDR3 loop spans 17 amino acids. V was trimmed by 1 base and J by 2 bases, leaving 18 bases between them. The CDR3 reads CASSVTPSSRGQETQYF. DNA of the CDR3: TGTGCCAGCAGCGTAACCCCCTCCTCTCGGGGACAAGAGACCCAGTACTTC.

This clonotype came up a few times. The gene calls are TRBV28 and TRBJ2-5; a possible D gene is TRBD2 (6 bases). Per the germline V gene, CDR1 is MDHEN and CDR2 is SYDVKM. This CDR3 region has 14 residues. Trimming took 5 bases from V and 4 from J, leaving 14 bases between them. The CDR3 DNA is TGTGCCAGCAGTAAGGGAGGCGGCGGAGAGACCCAGTACTTC. It codes for CASSKGGGGETQYF.

The chain recombines TRBV15 with TRBJ2-7, with TRBD1 as a possible D gene (6 bases). Deletions cut 5 bases from V and 3 bases from J, with 17 bases between. Germline values: CDR1 LNHNV, CDR2 YYDKDF (reference sequence). The CDR3 totals 15 residues. CDR3 DNA sequence: TGTGCCACCAGCCTCCGACAGGTACGGCACTACGAGCAGTACTTC. Translating gives CATSLRQVRHYEQYF.

This clonotype has only a few counts. The V gene is TRBV24-1, the J gene TRBJ2-7; tentatively, D is TRBD1 (6 bases). The germline gives CDR1 KGHDR, CDR2 SFDVKD. The CDR3 sequence is 15 residues long. Trimming stripped 0 bases from V and 10 bases from J, with 18 bases between. CDR3 nucleotides: TGTGCCACCAGTGATTTGGTAGGCCCCTCTGGGGGCCAGTACTTC. This codes for CATSDLVGPSGGQYF.

This rearrangement joins TRBV5-1 to TRBJ1-4, with 8 nucleotides matching TRBD1. The CDR3 is 15 amino acids. Germline CDR1 and CDR2: SGHRS and YFSETQ. The V gene end was trimmed by 1 base and the J gene end by 3 bases; junction bases not matched to a gene: 2. This CDR3 is CASSLTGGANEKLFF. CDR3 DNA sequence: TGCGCCAGCAGCTTGACAGGGGGAGCTAATGAAAAACTGTTTTTT.

This clonotype was seen only a few times. The chain joins TRBV12-3 or TRBV12-4 to TRBJ2-1; a weak D match, TRBD1 (5 bases). The CDR3 sequence is 18 residues long. V was trimmed by 4 bases and J by 4 bases, leaving 23 bases between them. The CDR3 reads CASSSSLTPRGSYNEQFF. CDR3 DNA sequence: TGTGCCAGCAGTTCATCCCTTACCCCTAGGGGTTCGTACAATGAGCAGTTCTTC.

V and J are TRBV29-1 and TRBJ2-5; D call uncertain. This CDR3 region has 13 residues. Germline CDR1 is SQVTM and CDR2 is ANQGSEA. V was pared by 4 bases and J by 6 bases, with 15 bases between. The CDR3 reads CSVGQNNPKTQYF. The CDR3, as DNA: TGCAGCGTTGGGCAGAACAACCCAAAGACCCAGTACTTC. Together with reference TRBV29-1 and TRBJ2-5, the CDR3 gives the full variable domain: SAVISQKPSRDICQRGTSLTIQCQVDSQVTMMFWYRQQPGQSLTLIATANQGSEATYESGFVIDKFPISRPNLTFSTLTVSNMSPEDSSIYLCSVGQNNPKTQYFGPGTRLLVL.